These 3 T cell receptor beta chains came from one sample sequenced in a study of blood T cells in healthy people across ages. Next came a second PCR, run for about 6 to 12 cycles, which used a sample-barcoded 5' primer along with a J-beta primer mix. TCRdb redid the calling of the 5' RACE reads with MiXCR, one entry per CDR3 protein. The repertoire holds about 1.4 million distinct CDR3 sequences, with approximately 59% as singletons. The sequencing sample was made of blood. These receptors came from a man between 18 and 29 years old in good health.

This chain joins TRBV21-1 and TRBJ2-7. TRBV21-1 constitutes a pseudogene. The CDR3 totals 11 residues. The CDR3 DNA sequence: TGTGCCAGCAGCAAGGTCTACGAGCAGTACTTC. This codes for CASSKVYEQYF.

This sequence joins TRBV10-3 and TRBJ2-1; TRBD2 might be the D (5 bases). Looked up from germline, CDR1 is ENHRY and CDR2 is SYGVKD. V gave up 5 bases and J gave up 4 bases, with 9 bases separating them. The CDR3 totals 13 residues. The CDR3 DNA reads as TGTGCCATCAGTTTGGACTCATACAATGAGCAGTTCTTC. Translation gives CAISLDSYNEQFF.

V and J are TRBV25-1 and TRBJ1-5; D not resolved. Trimming took 0 bases from V and 8 from J, leaving 8 bases between them. This CDR3 region has 13 residues. CDR1 is MGHDK and CDR2 is SYGVNS in the germline V gene. The CDR3 spells CASSEYGPEPQHF. Written as DNA, the CDR3 is TGTGCCAGCAGTGAATACGGGCCGGAGCCCCAGCATTTT.